Here is one T cell receptor (beta chain) with its context. Antigen: not known. The data were obtained in a study of cytomegalovirus exposure and HLA in healthy donors. Per germline, CDR1 MRHNA and CDR2 SNTAGT. This CDR3 has 13 amino acids. V was cut by 4 bases and J by 3 bases, with 9 bases left in between. Profiling relied on immunoSEQ multiplex PCR, and the TCRdb table lists in-frame clones only, not all of them. The table has around 200,000 clones, roughly 77% seen once. Study observations and caveats: The study flagged approximately 180 TCR beta chains as cytomegalovirus-associated. Cytomegalovirus status, reportedly, was diagnosed with high specificity and sensitivity by the classifier.

Sequenced material: PBMCs. The V gene is TRBV6-4, the J gene TRBJ1-1, with D uncertain. The receptor's source is a woman aged 25 to 45 in good health and CMV-seronegative. In nucleotides, the CDR3 is TGTGCCAGCAGTGTCGGCCGGGACACTGAAGCTTTCTTT. Translated, it gives CASSVGRDTEAFF.